The T cell receptor (beta chain) described here comes from a study of neurological immune-mediated disorders (dated 2019 in TCRdb). In the study overall: The study compared peripheral blood TCR-beta repertoires of HTLV-I-associated myelopathy (HAM/TSP) patients, multiple sclerosis patients and healthy controls using UMI-based sequencing. Alongside PBMC samples, the set of 106 TCR-beta libraries contained longitudinal samples, technical triplicates, and paired CD4+ and CD8+ T-cell subsets that had been sorted. Technical triplicate libraries were sequenced to precisely calculate the variability in frequency of each individual clone. The cohort comprised roughly 69 subjects: 14 HAM/TSP patients, around 35 multiple sclerosis patients and approximately 20 healthy controls.

This clonotype has ten or more counts. Its antigen is still unknown. No base-level quality is on record; no much larger clone is a single base apart. cDNA was synthesized by template-switch 5'RACE using a primer carrying a 10-nucleotide random unique molecular identifier by which each TCR transcript was tagged. Every sequencing run covered 15-18 subjects and yielded more than 160 million TCR-beta sequences. Total RNA was extracted with the RNeasy kit. Using the KAPA Real-time Library Amplification kit, TCR-beta VDJ regions were amplified with primers for the TCR constant region and the 5'RACE anchor. A first PCR added sample indexes and Illumina adaptors, after which a second PCR increased the library yield. After purification with Ampure beads, the TCR product of roughly 650 bp was size-selected on a 2% E-gel SizeSelection system. Before pooling, library quality was checked on a Bioanalyzer, concentration was measured with Qubit, and libraries were quantified with the Kapa Library Quantification kit. Libraries were sequenced paired-end 2 x 150 bp on an Illumina HiSeq 2500. To increase sequence diversity, roughly 24-32% phiX was spiked into each library pool. On the study's bioinformatics: The quality-filtered reads were processed with the UMI-based MiGEC pipeline, whose error correction step removed more than 80% of the raw TCR sequences. IMGT germline references were used for alignment of VDJ genes, and clonotypes were defined by a unique CDR3 amino acid sequence together with V-J genes. Clonal expansion, Shannon diversity, and CDR3 relatedness (CalcPairwiseDistances, ClusterSamples) were evaluated with VDJtools, and phylogenetic trees were built with CLCbio workbench. Clones with at least 8 unique UMIs were defined as expanded, with this threshold being based on coefficient-of-variation modelling across technical triplicates. TCRdb reworked the public reads: Q25 trimming with fastp, MiXCR clone assembly, productive beta chains retained. Merged by CDR3 protein, the rows form single entries marked with the most common genes and DNA. The authors' filters were not applied to this entry. Within this sample are over 25,000 distinct CDR3 sequences, with around 16% of them counted one time only. Around 5.2% of the sample goes to the ten largest clones.

The research as a whole found: No identical CDR3 amino acid sequences were shared among expanded clones across subjects, suggesting private TCR-beta repertoires in all groups. TCR clonal expansion was highest in HAM/TSP patients and lowest in MS patients, with MS patients falling below even healthy controls.

This specimen's time point label, per the study, means: technical triplicate 3. For sorted-subset TCR libraries, approximately 1 million sorted CD4+ or CD8+ T cells were used. Peripheral blood was subjected to Ficoll-Hypaque density gradient centrifugation to isolate PBMCs, which were then cryopreserved in liquid nitrogen. Paired sorted CD4+ and CD8+ subsets came from healthy controls, HAM/TSP patients and MS patients. The sequence came from a female donor with HTLV-1-associated myelopathy (HAM/TSP). Sequenced input: CD4+ T cells from blood.

CDR3 protein: CAISEPRLAYEQYF. The DNA is as follows: TGTGCCATCAGTGAGCCAAGACTAGCCTACGAGCAGTACTTC. The chain employs TRBV10-3 and TRBJ2-7; perhaps TRBD2 is the D gene, with 6 bases matching. The cysteine opens and the phenylalanine closes a CDR3 of 14 amino acids. The retained sequence is limited to the CDR3, 42 bases, with the frame set at the first base. V loses 2 bases, J loses 2 bases, and the germline ends lie 10 bases apart. Based on the germline V gene, the CDR1 and CDR2 sequences are ENHRY and SYGVKD.